Presented here are 12 T cell receptor beta chains from one specimen sequenced in a study of cytomegalovirus exposure and HLA in healthy donors. TCRdb's table, derived via immunoSEQ multiplex PCR, lists solely in-frame clones and lacks some. This table holds fewer than 90,000 clones, about 96% found once. Sequenced: PBMCs. These receptors originate from a man between 18 and 29 years old in good health and CMV-seropositive.

The chain has TRBV5-4 and TRBJ2-5; 12 bases are shared with TRBD2. The CDR3 contains 17 residues. Trimming at V came to 4 bases and at J to 3 bases, leaving 10 bases not matched to a gene. CDR1 and CDR2 from the germline V gene are SGHNT and YYREEE (reference sequence). This chain's CDR3 is CASSPPPSGRAKETQYF. For the CDR3, the DNA is TGTGCCAGCAGCCCCCCACCTAGCGGGAGGGCCAAAGAGACCCAGTACTTC. Filled out from reference TRBV5-4 and TRBJ2-5, the complete variable domain reads ETGVTQSPTHLIKTRGQQVTLRCSSQSGHNTVSWYQQALGQGPQFIFQYYREEENGRGNFPPRFSGLQFPNYSSELNVNALELDDSALYLCASSPPPSGRAKETQYFGPGTRLLVL.

The chain uses TRBV6-5 and TRBJ1-6; possible D gene TRBD1, 5 bases. There are 15 residues in the CDR3. Germline V CDR1 and CDR2: MNHEY, SVGAGI. V lost 8 bases and J 8 bases, leaving 19 bases between the germline ends. CDR3 nucleotide sequence: TGTGCCAGCGCGGGACCCTCGGGGGTCGATTCACCCCTCCACTTT. Its translation is CASAGPSGVDSPLHF.

The V and J genes are TRBV27 and TRBJ2-5; D is perhaps TRBD1 (5 bases). Germline CDR1 MNHEY, CDR2 SMNVEV (reference sequence). Deletions cut 3 bases from V and 1 base from J, with 12 bases between. The CDR3 length is 15 residues. The CDR3 bases are TGTGCCAGCAGTTTGGGGCAGACCACCCAAGAGACCCAGTACTTC. It encodes CASSLGQTTQETQYF.

Only one count was recorded for this clone. V is TRBV20-1 and J is TRBJ1-1; D not certain. The germline V gene has CDR1 DFQATT and CDR2 SNEGSKA (reference sequence). V lost 6 bases and J 1 base, leaving 3 bases between the germline ends. The CDR3 consists of 10 residues. The CDR3 loop is CSAQNTEAFF. The DNA of the CDR3 is TGCAGTGCCCAGAACACTGAAGCTTTCTTT.

The gene calls are TRBV10-3 and TRBJ2-7; 11 bases fit TRBD1. The trim removed 4 bases at V and 5 bases at J, leaving 4 bases unmatched. The germline CDR1 and CDR2 sequences are ENHRY and SYGVKD. The CDR3 length is 14 residues. The CDR3 sequence: CAISGGQGVNEQYF. In DNA, the CDR3 is TGTGCCATCAGTGGGGGACAGGGGGTTAACGAGCAGTACTTC.

This rearrangement joins TRBV28 to TRBJ2-2, with D perhaps TRBD1 (6 bases). Trimming took off 6 bases at V and 1 base at J, with 15 bases between the two ends. The CDR3 loop spans 16 amino acids. Germline assignment: CDR1 MDHEN and CDR2 SYDVKM. This CDR3 is CASSPARGQNTGELFF. As DNA, the CDR3 is TGTGCCAGCAGCCCGGCGAGGGGACAGAACACCGGGGAGCTGTTTTTT.

The chain recombines TRBV6-5 with TRBJ1-5, with TRBD1 identical over 7 bases. Germline loops: CDR1 MNHEY, CDR2 SVGAGI. The CDR3 consists of 14 residues. V gave up 2 bases and J gave up 5 bases; unmatched junction bases: 3. CDR3 in DNA: TGTGCCAGCAGTTACACTGGACAGGATCAGCCCCAGCATTTT. Translated, it gives CASSYTGQDQPQHF.

The rearrangement joins TRBV27 to TRBJ2-7; 9 nucleotides line up with TRBD1. This CDR3 contains 19 residues. V gave up 5 bases and J gave up 3 bases; unmatched junction bases: 20. CDR1 is MNHEY and CDR2 is SMNVEV in the germline V gene (reference sequence). Here the CDR3 reads CASSPRGTGFLGGDYEQYF. The CDR3 DNA sequence: TGTGCCAGCAGTCCACGCGGGACAGGGTTTCTCGGGGGAGACTACGAGCAGTACTTC.

The V call is TRBV7-8, the J call TRBJ2-1; D is undetermined. The CDR3 spans 15 residues. Per the germline V gene, CDR1 is SGHVS and CDR2 is FQNEAQ. Trimming removed 3 bases at V and 0 bases at J, with 9 bases between. This CDR3 reads CASSLSRVSYNEQFF. The CDR3 DNA sequence: TGTGCCAGCAGCTTGAGCCGGGTCTCCTACAATGAGCAGTTCTTC.

The chain combines TRBV7-9 with TRBJ2-1; a possible D gene is TRBD2 (6 bases). Germline lookup yields CDR1 SEHNR and CDR2 FQNEAQ (reference sequence). The CDR3 contains 15 residues. Trimming left V 1 base short and J 2 bases short, with 9 bases between. In DNA, the CDR3 is TGTGCCAGCAGCTTAGGGGGGGTTGCCTACAATGAGCAGTTCTTC. Translating it yields CASSLGGVAYNEQFF. Looking up the rest from reference TRBV7-9 and TRBJ2-1 gives the full variable domain: DTGVSQNPRHKITKRGQNVTFRCDPISEHNRLYWYRQTLGQGPEFLTYFQNEAQLEKSRLLSDRFSAERPKGSFSTLEIQRTEQGDSAMYLCASSLGGVAYNEQFFGPGTRLTVL.

The chain recombines TRBV28 with TRBJ2-7; 9 bases agree with TRBD2. The CDR3 has 18 residues. The V gene's germline CDR1 is MDHEN and CDR2 SYDVKM. V shed 2 bases and J 4 bases; nucleotides not matched to a gene: 15. This chain's CDR3 is CASSLLFRRPSGTYEQYF. In DNA, the CDR3 is TGTGCCAGCAGTTTACTATTTAGACGGCCTAGCGGGACGTACGAGCAGTACTTC.

The chain is built from TRBV7-9 and TRBJ2-7; D may be TRBD2 (6 bases). This CDR3 is built from 12 residues. Germline-derived CDR1 and CDR2 are SEHNR and FQNEAQ (reference sequence). The V and J ends lost 5 bases and 3 bases respectively, with 8 bases between them. The CDR3 region has the DNA TGTGCCAGCAGCAGGAGGGACTACGAGCAGTACTTC. The encoded protein is CASSRRDYEQYF.